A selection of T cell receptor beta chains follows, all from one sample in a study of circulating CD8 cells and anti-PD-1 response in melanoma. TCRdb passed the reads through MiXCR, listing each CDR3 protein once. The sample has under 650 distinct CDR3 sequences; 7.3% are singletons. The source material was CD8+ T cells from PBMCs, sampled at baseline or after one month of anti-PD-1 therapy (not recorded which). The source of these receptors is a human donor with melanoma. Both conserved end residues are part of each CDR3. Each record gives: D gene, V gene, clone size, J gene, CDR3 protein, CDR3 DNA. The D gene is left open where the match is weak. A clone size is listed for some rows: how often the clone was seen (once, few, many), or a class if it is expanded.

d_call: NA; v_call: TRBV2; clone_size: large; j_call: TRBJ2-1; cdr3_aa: CASGFGSYNEQFF; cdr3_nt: TGTGCCAGCGGGTTTGGCAGTTACAATGAGCAGTTCTTC
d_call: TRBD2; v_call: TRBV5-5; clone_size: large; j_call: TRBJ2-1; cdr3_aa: CASSYQGLANNEQFF; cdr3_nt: TGTGCCAGCAGCTATCAGGGACTAGCGAACAATGAGCAGTTCTTC
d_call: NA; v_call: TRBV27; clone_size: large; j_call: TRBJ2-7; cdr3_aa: CASSQRLGSLYEQYF; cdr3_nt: TGTGCCAGCAGCCAAAGACTAGGATCCCTCTACGAGCAGTACTTC
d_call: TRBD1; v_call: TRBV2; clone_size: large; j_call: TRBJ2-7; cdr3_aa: CASSEFEGASEQYF; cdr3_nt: TGTGCCAGCAGTGAATTTGAGGGGGCCTCCGAGCAGTACTTC
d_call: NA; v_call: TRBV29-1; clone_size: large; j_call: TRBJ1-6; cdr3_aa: CSVTETGNSPLHF; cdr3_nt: TGCAGCGTGACAGAAACAGGGAATTCACCCCTCCACTTT
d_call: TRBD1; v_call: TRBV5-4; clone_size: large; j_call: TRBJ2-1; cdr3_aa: CATLDRGTPSSYNEQFF; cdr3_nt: TGTGCCACCCTGGACAGGGGAACTCCGAGCTCCTACAATGAGCAGTTCTTC
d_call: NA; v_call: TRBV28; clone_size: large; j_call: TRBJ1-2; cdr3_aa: CASGRWGEQSYGYTF; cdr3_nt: TGTGCCAGCGGGAGGTGGGGGGAGCAGAGCTATGGCTACACCTTC
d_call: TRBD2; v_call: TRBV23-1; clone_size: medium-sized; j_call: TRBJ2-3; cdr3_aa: CASGLGLARDTQYF; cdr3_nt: TGCGCCAGCGGCCTCGGACTAGCAAGAGATACGCAGTATTTT
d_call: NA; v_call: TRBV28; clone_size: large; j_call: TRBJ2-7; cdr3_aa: CASTESLSYEQYF; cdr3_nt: TGTGCCAGCACCGAGAGCCTCTCCTACGAGCAGTACTTC
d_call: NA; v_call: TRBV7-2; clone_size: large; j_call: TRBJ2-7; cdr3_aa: CASSQAQGVVEQYF; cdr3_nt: TGTGCCAGCAGTCAAGCCCAAGGGGTGGTCGAGCAGTACTTC
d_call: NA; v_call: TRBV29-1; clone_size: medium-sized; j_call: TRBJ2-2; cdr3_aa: CSVDGGTGELFF; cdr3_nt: TGCAGCGTTGACGGGGGAACCGGGGAGCTGTTTTTT
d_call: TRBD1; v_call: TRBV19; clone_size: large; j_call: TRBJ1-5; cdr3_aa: CATQTGGFNQPQHF; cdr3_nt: TGTGCCACACAGACAGGGGGCTTCAATCAGCCCCAGCATTTT
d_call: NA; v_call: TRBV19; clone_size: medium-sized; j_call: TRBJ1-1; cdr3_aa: CASSRGTENAEAFF; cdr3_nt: TGTGCCAGTAGTAGGGGGACCGAAAACGCGGAAGCTTTCTTT
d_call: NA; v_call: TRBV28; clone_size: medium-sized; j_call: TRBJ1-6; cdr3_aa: CASSLTSNSPLHF; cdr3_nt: TGTGCCAGCAGCCTTACTTCTAATTCACCCCTCCACTTT
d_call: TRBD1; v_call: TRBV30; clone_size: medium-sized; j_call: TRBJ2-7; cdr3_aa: CAWSMPGQGNNEQYF; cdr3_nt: TGTGCCTGGAGTATGCCGGGACAGGGGAACAACGAGCAGTACTTC
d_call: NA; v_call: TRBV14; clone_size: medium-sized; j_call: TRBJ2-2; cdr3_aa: CASSHGGTGELFF; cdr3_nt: TGTGCCAGCAGCCACGGCGGGACCGGGGAGCTGTTTTTT
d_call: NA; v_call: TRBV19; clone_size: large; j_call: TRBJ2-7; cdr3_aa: CASSIFDTYEQYF; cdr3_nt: TGTGCCAGTAGTATCTTTGATACCTACGAGCAGTACTTC
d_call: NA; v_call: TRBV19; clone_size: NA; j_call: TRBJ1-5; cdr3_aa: CTSSIGSSQRQPQHF; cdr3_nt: TGTACCAGCAGTATTGGTTCCTCCCAACGTCAGCCCCAGCATTTT
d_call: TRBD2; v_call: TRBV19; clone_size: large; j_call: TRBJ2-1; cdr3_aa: CASSIGAGDNEQFF; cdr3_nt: TGTGCCAGTAGTATAGGGGCGGGGGACAATGAGCAGTTCTTC
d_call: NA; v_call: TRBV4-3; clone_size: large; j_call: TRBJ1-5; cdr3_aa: CASSQDRGYNQPQHF; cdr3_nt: TGCGCCAGCAGCCAAGACAGGGGATACAATCAGCCCCAGCATTTT
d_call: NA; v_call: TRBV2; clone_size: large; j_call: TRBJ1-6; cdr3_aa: CASSESRSSYNSPLHF; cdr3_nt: TGTGCCAGCAGTGAAAGTAGGAGCTCCTATAATTCACCCCTCCACTTT
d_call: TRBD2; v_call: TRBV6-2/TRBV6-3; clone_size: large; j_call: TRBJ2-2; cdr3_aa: CASSYSASGGASTGELFF; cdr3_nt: TGTGCCAGCAGTTACTCTGCTAGCGGGGGGGCCAGCACCGGGGAGCTGTTTTTT
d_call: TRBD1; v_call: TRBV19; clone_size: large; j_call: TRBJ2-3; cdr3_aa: CASRDRGDTQYF; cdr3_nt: TGTGCCAGTAGAGACAGGGGAGATACGCAGTATTTT
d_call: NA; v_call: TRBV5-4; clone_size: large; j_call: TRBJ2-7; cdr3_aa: CASNSGGSEQYF; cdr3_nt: TGTGCCAGCAACTCCGGGGGCTCCGAGCAGTACTTC
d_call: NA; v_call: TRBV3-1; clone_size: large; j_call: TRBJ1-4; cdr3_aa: CASSQAHGGGEKLFF; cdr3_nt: TGTGCCAGCAGCCAAGCCCACGGGGGAGGTGAAAAACTGTTTTTT
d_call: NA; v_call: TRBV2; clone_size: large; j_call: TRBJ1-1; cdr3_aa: CASSDAANPEAFF; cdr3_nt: TGTGCCAGCAGTGATGCAGCTAATCCTGAAGCTTTCTTT
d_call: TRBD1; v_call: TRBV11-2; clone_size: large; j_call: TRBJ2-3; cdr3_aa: CASSLVAGTGAVTDTQYF; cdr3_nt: TGTGCCAGCAGCTTAGTTGCCGGGACAGGGGCCGTCACAGATACGCAGTATTTT
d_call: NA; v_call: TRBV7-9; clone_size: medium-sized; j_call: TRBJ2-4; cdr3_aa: CASSLAGDRGIQYF; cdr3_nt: TGTGCCAGCAGCTTAGCTGGGGACCGAGGCATTCAGTACTTC
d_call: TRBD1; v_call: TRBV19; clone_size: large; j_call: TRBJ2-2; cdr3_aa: CATQTGAGELFF; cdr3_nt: TGTGCCACTCAGACAGGGGCCGGGGAGCTGTTTTTT
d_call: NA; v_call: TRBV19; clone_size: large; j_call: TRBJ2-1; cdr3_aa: CASTLWAGDYNEQFF; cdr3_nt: TGTGCCAGTACCCTATGGGCGGGCGACTACAATGAGCAGTTCTTC
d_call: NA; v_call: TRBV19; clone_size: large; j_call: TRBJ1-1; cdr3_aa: CAIRQGAGTEAFF; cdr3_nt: TGTGCCATAAGGCAGGGCGCCGGCACTGAAGCTTTCTTT
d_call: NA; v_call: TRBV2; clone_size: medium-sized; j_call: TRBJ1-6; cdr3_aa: CASSESRSSYNSPPHF; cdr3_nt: TGTGCCAGCAGTGAAAGTAGGAGCTCCTATAATTCACCCCCCCACTTT
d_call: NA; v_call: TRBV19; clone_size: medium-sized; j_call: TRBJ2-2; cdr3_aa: CASTLAEYTGELFF; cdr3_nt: TGTGCCAGTACATTAGCGGAGTACACCGGGGAGCTGTTTTTT
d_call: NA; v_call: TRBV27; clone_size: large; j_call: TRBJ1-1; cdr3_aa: CASSWSENTEAFF; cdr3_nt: TGTGCCAGCAGTTGGTCAGAGAACACTGAAGCTTTCTTT
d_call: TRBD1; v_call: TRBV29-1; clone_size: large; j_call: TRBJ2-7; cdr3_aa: CSVEEGRGTVTYEQYF; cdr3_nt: TGCAGCGTTGAAGAGGGCCGAGGGACAGTTACCTACGAGCAGTACTTC
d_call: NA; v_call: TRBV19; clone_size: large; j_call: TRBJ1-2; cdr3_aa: CASSHLVEYGYTF; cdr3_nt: TGTGCCAGTAGCCACCTCGTTGAGTATGGCTACACCTTC
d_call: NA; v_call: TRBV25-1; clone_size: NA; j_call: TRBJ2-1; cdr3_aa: CASSEADEQFF; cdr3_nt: TGTGCCAGCAGTGAAGCGGATGAGCAGTTCTTC
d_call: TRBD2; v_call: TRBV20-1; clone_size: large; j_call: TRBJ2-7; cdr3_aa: CSASGVAGEYEQYF; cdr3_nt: TGCAGTGCTAGTGGGGTAGCGGGGGAGTACGAGCAGTACTTC
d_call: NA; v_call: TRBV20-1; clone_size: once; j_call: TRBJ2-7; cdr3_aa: CSARPWAPEGTYEQYF; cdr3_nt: TGCAGTGCTAGACCCTGGGCGCCGGAGGGGACCTACGAACAGTACTTC
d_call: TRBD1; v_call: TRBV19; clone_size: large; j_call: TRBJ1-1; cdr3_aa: CATGQGSFF; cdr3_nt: TGTGCCACCGGACAGGGGTCTTTCTTT
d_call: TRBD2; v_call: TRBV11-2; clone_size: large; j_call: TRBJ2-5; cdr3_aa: CASSLMVTSVETQYF; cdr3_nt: TGTGCCAGCAGCTTAATGGTTACTAGCGTGGAGACCCAGTACTTC
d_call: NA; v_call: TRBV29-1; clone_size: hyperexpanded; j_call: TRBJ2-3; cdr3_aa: CSVGRERSDTQYF; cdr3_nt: TGCAGCGTTGGGAGGGAGAGGTCAGATACGCAGTATTTT
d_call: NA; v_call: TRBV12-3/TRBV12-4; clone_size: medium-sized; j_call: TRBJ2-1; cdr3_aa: CASSFSYNEQFF; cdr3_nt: TGTGCCAGCAGTTTCTCGTACAATGAGCAGTTCTTC
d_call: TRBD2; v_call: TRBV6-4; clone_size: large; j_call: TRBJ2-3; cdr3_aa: CASSETAGGTDTQYF; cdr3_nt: TGTGCCAGCAGTGAAACAGCGGGGGGCACAGATACGCAGTATTTT
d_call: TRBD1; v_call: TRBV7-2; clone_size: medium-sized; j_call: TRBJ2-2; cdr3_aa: CASSIRSGGISGELFF; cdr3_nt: TGTGCCAGCAGCATACGATCAGGGGGCATCTCCGGGGAGCTGTTTTTT
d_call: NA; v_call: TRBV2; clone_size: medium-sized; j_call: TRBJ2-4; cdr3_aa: CASSEKGVGHIQYF; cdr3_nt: TGTGCCAGCAGTGAAAAGGGGGTCGGGCACATTCAGTACTTC
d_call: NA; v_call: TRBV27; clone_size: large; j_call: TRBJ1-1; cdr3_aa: CASRSPRGMNTEAFF; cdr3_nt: TGTGCCAGCAGATCTCCCCGGGGGATGAACACTGAAGCTTTCTTT
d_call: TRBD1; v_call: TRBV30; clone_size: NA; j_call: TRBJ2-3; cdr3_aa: CAWNRGLGTDTQYF; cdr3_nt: TGTGCCTGGAACAGGGGGCTAGGCACAGATACGCAGTATTTT
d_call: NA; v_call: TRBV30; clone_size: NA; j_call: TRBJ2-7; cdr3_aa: CAWSVAYEQYF; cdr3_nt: TGTGCCTGGAGTGTTGCCTACGAGCAGTACTTC
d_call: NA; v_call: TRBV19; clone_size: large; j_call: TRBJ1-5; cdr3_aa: CASSIGSSQRQPQHF; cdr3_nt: TGTGCCAGTAGTATTGGTTCCTCCCAACGTCAGCCCCAGCATTTT
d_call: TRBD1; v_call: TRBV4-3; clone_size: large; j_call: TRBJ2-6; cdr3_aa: CASSQLAGTGSSGANVLTF; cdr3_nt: TGCGCCAGCAGCCAACTGGCCGGGACAGGGAGCTCTGGGGCCAACGTCCTGACTTTC
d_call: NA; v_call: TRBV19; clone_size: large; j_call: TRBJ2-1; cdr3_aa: CASSINAVNEQFF; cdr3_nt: TGTGCCAGTAGTATAAATGCCGTCAATGAGCAGTTCTTC
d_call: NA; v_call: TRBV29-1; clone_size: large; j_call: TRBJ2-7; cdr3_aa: CSVVKGGEQYF; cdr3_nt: TGCAGCGTTGTGAAGGGCGGCGAGCAGTACTTC
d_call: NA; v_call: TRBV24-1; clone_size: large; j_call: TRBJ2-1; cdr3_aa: CATSDPGLNEQFF; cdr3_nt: TGTGCCACCAGTGATCCAGGTCTAAATGAGCAGTTCTTC